This T cell receptor (beta chain) derives from a study of shared clonotypes between healthy human individuals. Profiling relied on immunoSEQ multiplex PCR, and the TCRdb table lists in-frame clones only, not all of them. Among a few million clones listed, approximately 92% were seen once. Trimming pared 4 bases from V and 3 bases from J, leaving 10 bases between. CDR1 SGHNT and CDR2 YENEEA come from the germline V gene. The CDR3 contains 13 residues. The chain employs TRBV11-3 and TRBJ2-7, with a tentative D call TRBD2 (6 bases). Input material: naive CD4+ T cells sorted from blood. Specified subset: CD45RA+ positively selected. The source of this sequence is a man between 18 and 29 years old in good health. The CDR3 coding sequence is TGTGCCAGCAGCTATTTGGGGGGCTACGAGCAGTACTTC. It specifies CASSYLGGYEQYF.